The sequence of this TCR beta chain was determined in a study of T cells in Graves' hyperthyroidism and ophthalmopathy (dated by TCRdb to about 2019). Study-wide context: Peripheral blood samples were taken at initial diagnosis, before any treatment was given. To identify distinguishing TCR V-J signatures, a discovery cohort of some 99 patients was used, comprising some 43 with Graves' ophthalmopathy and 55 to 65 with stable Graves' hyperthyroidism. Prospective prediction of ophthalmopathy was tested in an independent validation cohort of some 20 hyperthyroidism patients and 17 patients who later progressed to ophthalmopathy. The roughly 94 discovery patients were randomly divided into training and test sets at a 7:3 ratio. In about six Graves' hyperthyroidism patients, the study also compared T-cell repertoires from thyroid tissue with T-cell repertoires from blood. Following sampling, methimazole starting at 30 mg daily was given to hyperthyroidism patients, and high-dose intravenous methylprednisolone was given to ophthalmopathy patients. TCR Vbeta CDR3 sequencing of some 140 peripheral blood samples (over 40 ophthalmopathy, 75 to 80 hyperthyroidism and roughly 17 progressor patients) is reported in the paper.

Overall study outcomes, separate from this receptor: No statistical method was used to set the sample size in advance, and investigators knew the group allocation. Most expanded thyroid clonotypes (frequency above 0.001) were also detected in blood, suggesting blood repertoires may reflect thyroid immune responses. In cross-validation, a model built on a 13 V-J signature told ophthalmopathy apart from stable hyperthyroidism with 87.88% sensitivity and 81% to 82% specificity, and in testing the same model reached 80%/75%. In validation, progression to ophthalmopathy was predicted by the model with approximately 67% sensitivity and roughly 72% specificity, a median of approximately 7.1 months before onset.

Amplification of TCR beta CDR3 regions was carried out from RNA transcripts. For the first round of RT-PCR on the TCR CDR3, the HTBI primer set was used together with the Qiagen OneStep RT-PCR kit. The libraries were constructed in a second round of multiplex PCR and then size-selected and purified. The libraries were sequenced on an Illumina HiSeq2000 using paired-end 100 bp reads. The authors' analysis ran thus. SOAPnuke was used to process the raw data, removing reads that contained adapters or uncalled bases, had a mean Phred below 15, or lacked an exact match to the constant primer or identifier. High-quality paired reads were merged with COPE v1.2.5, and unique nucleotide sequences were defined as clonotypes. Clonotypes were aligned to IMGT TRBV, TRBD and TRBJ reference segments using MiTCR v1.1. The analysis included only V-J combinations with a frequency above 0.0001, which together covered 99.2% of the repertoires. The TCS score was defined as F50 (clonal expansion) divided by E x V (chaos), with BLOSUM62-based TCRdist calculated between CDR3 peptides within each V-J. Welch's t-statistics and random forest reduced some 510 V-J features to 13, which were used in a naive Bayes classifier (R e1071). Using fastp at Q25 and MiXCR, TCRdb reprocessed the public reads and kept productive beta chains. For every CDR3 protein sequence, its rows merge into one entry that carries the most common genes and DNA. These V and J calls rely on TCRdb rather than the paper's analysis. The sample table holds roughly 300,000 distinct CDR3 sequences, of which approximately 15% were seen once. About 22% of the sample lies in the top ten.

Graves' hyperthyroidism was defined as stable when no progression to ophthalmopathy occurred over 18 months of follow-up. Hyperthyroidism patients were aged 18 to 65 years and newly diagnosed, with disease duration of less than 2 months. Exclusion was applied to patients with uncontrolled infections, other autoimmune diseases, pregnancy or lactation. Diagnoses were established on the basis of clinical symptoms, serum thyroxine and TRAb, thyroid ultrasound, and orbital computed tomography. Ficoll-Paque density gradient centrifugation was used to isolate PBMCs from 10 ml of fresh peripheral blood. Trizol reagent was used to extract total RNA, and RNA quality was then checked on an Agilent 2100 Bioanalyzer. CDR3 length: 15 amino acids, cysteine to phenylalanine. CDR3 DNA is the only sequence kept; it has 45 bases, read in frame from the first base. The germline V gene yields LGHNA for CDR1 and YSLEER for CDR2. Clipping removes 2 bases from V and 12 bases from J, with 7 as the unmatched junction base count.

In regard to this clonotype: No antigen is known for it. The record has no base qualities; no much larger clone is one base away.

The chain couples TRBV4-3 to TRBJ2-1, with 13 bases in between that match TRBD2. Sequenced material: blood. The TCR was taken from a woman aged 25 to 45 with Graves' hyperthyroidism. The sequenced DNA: TGCGCCAGCAGCCAACAGACTAGCGGGAGGTCCAGGCAGTTCTTC. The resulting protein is CASSQQTSGRSRQFF.